This T cell receptor beta chain was obtained from a study of control samples from healthy donors and cancer patients. V was cut by 3 bases and J by 12 bases, with 14 bases left in between. CDR3 size: 13 residues. CDR1 and CDR2 (germline): SGHAT, FQNNGV. The repertoire was sequenced with immunoSEQ multiplex PCR; TCRdb's copy has only in-frame clones and lacks some. The data show some 110,000 clones, 70% to 90% seen once. Sample: blood. The clonotype was recovered from an older woman in good health. The chain combines TRBV11-2 with TRBJ1-4; no clear D gene. The CDR3 DNA follows: TGTGCCAGCAGCTTTAGTCCGATAACAGAACTGTTTTTT. It encodes CASSFSPITELFF.